The clone carrying this T cell receptor (beta chain) was seen only once. Its specificity is unknown. The data originate from a study of post-analysis software for immune sequencing data. For the study at large: As for disease course, relapsing-remitting, secondary progressive and progressive-relapsing multiple sclerosis were all included.

The library was made from cDNA and included unique molecular identifiers. MiXCR was run by TCRdb on the PCR reads, yielding one entry per CDR3 protein. The data show about 680,000 distinct CDR3 sequences, 55% to 60% seen once. The CDR3 is made up of 16 amino acids. The V gene lost 1 base and the J gene lost 0 bases, with 10 bases spanning the gap. Germline-derived CDR1 and CDR2 are SGHDN and FVKESK. Points from the study as a whole: When the samples were clustered directly with F measure, those that had been prepared in the same batch showed strong co-clustering. The five TRBV segments detected at higher frequency in patients than in controls included TRBV5-6, TRBV5-1 and TRBV20-1. When compared against controls, multiple sclerosis patients showed significantly lower normalized Chao1 diversity.

This chain uses TRBV14 with TRBJ2-4; no reliable D call. Sequenced material: blood. This clonotype originated in a girl aged 2 to 9 with multiple sclerosis. The CDR3 sequence is CASSQGWHLAKNIQYF. CDR3 in DNA: TGTGCCAGCAGCCAAGGATGGCATCTAGCCAAAAACATTCAGTACTTC.